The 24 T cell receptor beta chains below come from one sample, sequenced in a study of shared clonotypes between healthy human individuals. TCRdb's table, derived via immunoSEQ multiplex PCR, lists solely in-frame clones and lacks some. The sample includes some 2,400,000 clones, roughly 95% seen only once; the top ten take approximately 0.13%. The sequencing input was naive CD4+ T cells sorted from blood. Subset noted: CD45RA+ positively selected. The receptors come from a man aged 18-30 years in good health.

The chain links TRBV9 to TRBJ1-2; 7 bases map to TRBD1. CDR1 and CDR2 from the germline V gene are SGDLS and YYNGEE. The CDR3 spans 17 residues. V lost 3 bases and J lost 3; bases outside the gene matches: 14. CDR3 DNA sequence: TGTGCCAGCAGCGCAACAGGGGCCGGGCTTGGGGACTATGGCTACACCTTC. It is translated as CASSATGAGLGDYGYTF.

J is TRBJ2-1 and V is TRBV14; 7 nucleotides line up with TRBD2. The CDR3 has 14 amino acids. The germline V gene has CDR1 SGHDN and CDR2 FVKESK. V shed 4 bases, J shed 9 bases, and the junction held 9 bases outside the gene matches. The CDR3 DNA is TGTGCCAGCAGCCTTCATCTACCGGGGGGTGAGCAGTTCTTC. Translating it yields CASSLHLPGGEQFF. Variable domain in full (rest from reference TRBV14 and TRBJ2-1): EAGVTQFPSHSVIEKGQTVTLRCDPISGHDNLYWYRRVMGKEIKFLLHFVKESKQDESGMPNNRFLAERTGGTYSTLKVQPAELEDSGVYFCASSLHLPGGEQFFGPGTRLTVL.

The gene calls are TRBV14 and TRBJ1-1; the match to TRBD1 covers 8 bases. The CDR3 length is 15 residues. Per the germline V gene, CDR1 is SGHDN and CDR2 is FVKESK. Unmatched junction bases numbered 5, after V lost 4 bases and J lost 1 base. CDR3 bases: TGTGCCAGCAGCCTCCGACAGGGGACGAACACTGAAGCTTTCTTT. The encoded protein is CASSLRQGTNTEAFF.

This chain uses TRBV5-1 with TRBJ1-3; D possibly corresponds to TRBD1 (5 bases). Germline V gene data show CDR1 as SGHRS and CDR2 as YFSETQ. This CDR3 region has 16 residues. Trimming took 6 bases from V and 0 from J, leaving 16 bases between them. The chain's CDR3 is CASTSGKVASGNTIYF. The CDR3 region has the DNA TGCGCCAGCACCTCAGGGAAGGTTGCCTCTGGAAACACCATATATTTT.

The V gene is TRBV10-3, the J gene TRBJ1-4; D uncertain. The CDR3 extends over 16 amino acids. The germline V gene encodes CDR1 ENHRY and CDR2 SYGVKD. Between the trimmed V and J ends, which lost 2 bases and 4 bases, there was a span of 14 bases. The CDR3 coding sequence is TGTGCCATCAGTGAGAACGAAGGCCAGCTTAATGAAAAACTGTTTTTT. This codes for CAISENEGQLNEKLFF.

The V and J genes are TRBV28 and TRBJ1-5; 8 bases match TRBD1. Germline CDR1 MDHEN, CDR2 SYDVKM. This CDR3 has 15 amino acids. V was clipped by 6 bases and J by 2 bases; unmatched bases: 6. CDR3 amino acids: CASSLAGQGNQPQHF. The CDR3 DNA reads TGTGCCAGCAGCCTAGCGGGACAGGGCAATCAGCCCCAGCATTTT.

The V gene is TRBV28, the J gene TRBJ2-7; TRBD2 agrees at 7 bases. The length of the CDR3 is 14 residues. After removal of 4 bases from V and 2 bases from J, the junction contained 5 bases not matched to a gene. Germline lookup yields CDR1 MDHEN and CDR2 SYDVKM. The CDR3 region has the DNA TGTGCCAGCAGTTATAGCGGGCCTCCCTACGAGCAGTACTTC. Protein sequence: CASSYSGPPYEQYF.

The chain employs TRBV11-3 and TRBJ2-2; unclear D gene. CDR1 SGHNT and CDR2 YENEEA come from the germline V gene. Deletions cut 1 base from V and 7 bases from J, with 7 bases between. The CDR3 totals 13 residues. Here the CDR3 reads CASSLGGIGELFF. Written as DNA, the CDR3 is TGTGCCAGCAGCTTAGGGGGTATCGGGGAGCTGTTTTTT.

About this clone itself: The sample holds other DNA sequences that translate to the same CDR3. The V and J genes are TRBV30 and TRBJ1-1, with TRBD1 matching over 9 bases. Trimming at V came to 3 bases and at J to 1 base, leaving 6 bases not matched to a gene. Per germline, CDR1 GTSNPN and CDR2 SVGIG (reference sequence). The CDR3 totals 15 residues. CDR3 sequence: CAWSRRDRANTEAFF. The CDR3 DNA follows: TGTGCCTGGAGCCGACGGGACAGGGCGAACACTGAAGCTTTCTTT.

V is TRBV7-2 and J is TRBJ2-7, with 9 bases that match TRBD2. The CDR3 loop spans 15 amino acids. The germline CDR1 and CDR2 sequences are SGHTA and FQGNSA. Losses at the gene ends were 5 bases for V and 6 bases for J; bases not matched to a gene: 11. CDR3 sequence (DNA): TGTGCCAGCAGCCCAAAGTCGAGCGGGAGGTCCGAGCAGTACTTC. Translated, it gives CASSPKSSGRSEQYF.

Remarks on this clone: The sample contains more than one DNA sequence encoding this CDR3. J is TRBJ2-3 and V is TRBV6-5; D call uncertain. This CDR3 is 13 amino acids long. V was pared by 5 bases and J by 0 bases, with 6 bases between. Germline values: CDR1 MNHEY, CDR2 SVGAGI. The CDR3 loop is CASSTPSTDTQYF. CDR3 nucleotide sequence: TGTGCCAGCAGTACCCCGAGCACAGATACGCAGTATTTT.

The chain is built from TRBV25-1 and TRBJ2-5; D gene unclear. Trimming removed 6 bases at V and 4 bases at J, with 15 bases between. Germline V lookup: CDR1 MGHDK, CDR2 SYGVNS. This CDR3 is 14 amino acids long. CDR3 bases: TGTGCCAGCAGCGGCCCAAGGTCTAGAGAGACCCAGTACTTC. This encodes CASSGPRSRETQYF.

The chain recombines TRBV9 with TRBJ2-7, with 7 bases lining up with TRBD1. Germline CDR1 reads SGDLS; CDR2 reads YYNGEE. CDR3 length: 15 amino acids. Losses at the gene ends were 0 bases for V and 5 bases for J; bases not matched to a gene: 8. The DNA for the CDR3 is TGTGCCAGCAGCGTAGACGGCAGGGGGAGTGACGAGCAGTACTTC. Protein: CASSVDGRGSDEQYF.

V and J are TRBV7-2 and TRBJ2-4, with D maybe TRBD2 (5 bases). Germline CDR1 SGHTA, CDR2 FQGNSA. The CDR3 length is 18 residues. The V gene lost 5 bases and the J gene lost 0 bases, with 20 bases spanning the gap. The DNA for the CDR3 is TGTGCCAGCAGCCCGGAGTGGCTAGCCGATAAAGCCAAAAACATTCAGTACTTC. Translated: CASSPEWLADKAKNIQYF.

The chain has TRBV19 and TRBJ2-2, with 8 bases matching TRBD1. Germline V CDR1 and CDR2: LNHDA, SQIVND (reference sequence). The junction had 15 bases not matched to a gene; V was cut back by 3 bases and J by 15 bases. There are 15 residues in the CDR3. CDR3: CASSMAQGGVRRLFF. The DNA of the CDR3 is TGTGCCAGTAGTATGGCACAGGGGGGAGTCCGGCGCTTGTTTTTT.

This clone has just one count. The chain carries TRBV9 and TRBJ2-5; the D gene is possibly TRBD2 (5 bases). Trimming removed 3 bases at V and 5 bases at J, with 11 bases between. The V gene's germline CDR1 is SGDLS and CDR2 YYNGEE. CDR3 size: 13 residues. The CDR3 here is CASSEGRGETQYF. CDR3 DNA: TGTGCCAGCAGCGAGGGAAGAGGGGAGACCCAGTACTTC.

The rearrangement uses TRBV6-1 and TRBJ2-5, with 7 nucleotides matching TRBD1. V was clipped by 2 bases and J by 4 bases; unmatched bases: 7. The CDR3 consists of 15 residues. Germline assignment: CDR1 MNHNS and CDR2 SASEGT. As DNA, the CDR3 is TGTGCCAGCAGTGAAAAGGTCAGGGGGTCAGAGACCCAGTACTTC. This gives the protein CASSEKVRGSETQYF.

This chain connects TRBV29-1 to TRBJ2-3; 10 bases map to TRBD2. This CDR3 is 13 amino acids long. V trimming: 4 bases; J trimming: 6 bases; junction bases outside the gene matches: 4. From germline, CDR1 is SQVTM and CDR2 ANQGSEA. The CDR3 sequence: CSVVTSGVDTQYF. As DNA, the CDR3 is TGCAGCGTTGTTACTAGCGGGGTGGATACGCAGTATTTT.

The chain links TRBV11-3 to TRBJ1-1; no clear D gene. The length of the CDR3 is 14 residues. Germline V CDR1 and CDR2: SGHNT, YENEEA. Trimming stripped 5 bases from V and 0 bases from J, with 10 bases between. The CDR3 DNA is TGTGCCAGCAGCCAGGACGGCCTGAACACTGAAGCTTTCTTT. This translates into CASSQDGLNTEAFF.

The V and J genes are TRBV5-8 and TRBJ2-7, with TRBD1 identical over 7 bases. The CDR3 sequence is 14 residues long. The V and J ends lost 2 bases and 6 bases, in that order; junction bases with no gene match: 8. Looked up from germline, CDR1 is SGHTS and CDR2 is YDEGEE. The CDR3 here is CASSLGGASAEQYF. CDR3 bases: TGTGCCAGCAGCTTAGGGGGCGCGTCGGCCGAGCAGTACTTC.

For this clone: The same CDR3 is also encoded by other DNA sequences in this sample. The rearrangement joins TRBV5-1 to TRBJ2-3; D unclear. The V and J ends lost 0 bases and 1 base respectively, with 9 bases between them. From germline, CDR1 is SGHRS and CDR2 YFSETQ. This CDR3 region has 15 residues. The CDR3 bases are TGCGCCAGCAGCTTGGACCCACGGGGCACAGATACGCAGTATTTT. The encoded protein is CASSLDPRGTDTQYF.

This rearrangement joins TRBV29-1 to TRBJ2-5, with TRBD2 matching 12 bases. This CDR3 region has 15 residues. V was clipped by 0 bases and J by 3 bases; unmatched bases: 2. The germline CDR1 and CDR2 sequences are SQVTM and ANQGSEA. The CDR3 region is CSVEDPSGGEETQYF. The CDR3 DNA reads TGCAGCGTTGAAGATCCTAGCGGGGGGGAAGAGACCCAGTACTTC.

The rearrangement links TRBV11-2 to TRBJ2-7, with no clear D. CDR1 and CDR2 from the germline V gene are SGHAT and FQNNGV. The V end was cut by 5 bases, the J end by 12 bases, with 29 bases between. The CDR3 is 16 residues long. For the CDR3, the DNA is TGTGCCAGCAGCCTCGCAGTTTCAGTGGCTAACCTCGCCCTGTACTTC. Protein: CASSLAVSVANLALYF.

The CDR3 sequence is CASRKRLEGWATDTQYF. CDR3 coding DNA: TGTGCCAGCAGAAAGAGGTTGGAGGGATGGGCCACAGATACGCAGTATTTT. The gene calls are TRBV2 and TRBJ2-3, with D possibly being TRBD2 (6 bases). Germline CDR1 reads SNHLY; CDR2 reads FYNNEI. Trimming removed 6 bases from V and 2 bases from J, with 21 bases in between. CDR3 size: 17 residues.